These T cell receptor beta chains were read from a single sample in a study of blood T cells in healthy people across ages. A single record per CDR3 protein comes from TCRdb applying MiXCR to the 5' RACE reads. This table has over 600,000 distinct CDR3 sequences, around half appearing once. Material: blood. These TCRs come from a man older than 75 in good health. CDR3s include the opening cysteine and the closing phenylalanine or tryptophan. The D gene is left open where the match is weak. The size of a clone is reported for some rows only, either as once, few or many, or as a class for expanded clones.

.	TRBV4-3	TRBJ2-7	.	TGCGCCAGCAGCCAAGACAGGGGAAACTCCTACGAGCAGTACTTC	CASSQDRGNSYEQYF
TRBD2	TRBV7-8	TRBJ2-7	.	TGTGCCAGCAGCTTACGTGGGACTAGCGGGAGGAAATCCTACGAGCAGTACTTC	CASSLRGTSGRKSYEQYF
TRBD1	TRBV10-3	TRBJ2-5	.	TGTGCCGTCAGTGAGTCGGGGACAGGGGAGACCCAGTACTTC	CAVSESGTGETQYF
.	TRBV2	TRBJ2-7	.	TGTGCCAGCAGGTCCAACGAGCAGTACTTC	CASRSNEQYF
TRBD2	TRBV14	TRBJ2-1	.	TGTGCCAGCAGCCAAGTGGGTTCAGCGGGAGCGAGTATCAATGAGCAGTTCTTC	CASSQVGSAGASINEQFF
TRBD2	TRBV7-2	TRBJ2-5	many	TGTGCCAGCAGCTTAGCGGGGGTTGGAGCGGGAGGGCAAGAGACCCAGTACTTC	CASSLAGVGAGGQETQYF
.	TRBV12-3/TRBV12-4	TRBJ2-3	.	TGTGCCAGCAGGACGGCCTGGGATACGCAGTATTTT	CASRTAWDTQYF
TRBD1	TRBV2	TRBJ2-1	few	TGTGCCAGCAGTGAAGATGGGACAGGGGGCTACAATGAGCAGTTCTTC	CASSEDGTGGYNEQFF
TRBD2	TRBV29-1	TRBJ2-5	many	TGCAGCGTCGATTCGGGGGGAGGGGAGACCCAGTACTTC	CSVDSGGGETQYF
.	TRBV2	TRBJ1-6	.	TGTGCCAGCACGAAGGGGCGGAATTCACCCCTCCACTTT	CASTKGRNSPLHF
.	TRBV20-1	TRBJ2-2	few	TGCAGTGCTAGAGATCGGCCGACCAGACGTAACACCGGGGAGCTGTTTTTT	CSARDRPTRRNTGELFF
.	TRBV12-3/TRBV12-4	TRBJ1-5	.	TGTGCCAGCAGCAAATCCCCTTTTAGGCCCCAGCATTTT	CASSKSPFRPQHF
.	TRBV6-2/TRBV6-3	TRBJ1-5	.	TGTGCCAGCAGTTTAGGACCCGGGACCAATCAGCCCCAGCATTTT	CASSLGPGTNQPQHF
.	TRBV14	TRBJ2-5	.	TGTGCCAGCGGGGTCGGGGGGCGCCAAGAGACCCAGTACTTC	CASGVGGRQETQYF
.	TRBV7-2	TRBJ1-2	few	TGTGCCAGCAGCTTGGGGCAGGGTGGTGAAGGGCATGGCTACACCTTC	CASSLGQGGEGHGYTF
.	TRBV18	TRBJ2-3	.	TGTGCCAGCTCACCAGGTTCCGCGTCGGCTAGCACAGATACGCAGTATTTT	CASSPGSASASTDTQYF
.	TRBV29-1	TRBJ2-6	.	TGCAGCGTTGATGCGGGGTCTGGGGCCAACGTCCTGACTTTC	CSVDAGSGANVLTF
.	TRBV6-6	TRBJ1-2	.	TGTGCCAGCAGTGCGAGTCCTCTTGAAGGCTACACCTTC	CASSASPLEGYTF
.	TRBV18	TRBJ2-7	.	TGTGCCAGCTCCTTCGCGGCGCGGTCCTACGAGCAGTACTTC	CASSFAARSYEQYF
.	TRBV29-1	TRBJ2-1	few	TGCAGCCTAGGGGGGGGAAATGAGCAGTTCTTC	CSLGGGNEQFF
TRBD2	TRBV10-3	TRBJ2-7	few	TGTGCCATCAGCGGGGGGGCGGGAGTAACCTACGAGCAGTACTTC	CAISGGAGVTYEQYF
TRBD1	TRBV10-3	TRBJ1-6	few	TGTGCCACTGGGACAGATAATTCACCCCTCCACTTT	CATGTDNSPLHF
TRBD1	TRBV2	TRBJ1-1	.	TGTGCCAGCAGTGAAGAGGGGGCGCGGACTGAAGCTTTCTTT	CASSEEGARTEAFF
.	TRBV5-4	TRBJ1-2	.	TGTGCCAGCAGCAGGACAGAGGCTATCTATGGCTACACCTTC	CASSRTEAIYGYTF
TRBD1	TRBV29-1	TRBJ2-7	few	TGCAGCGTTGAAGGCGGGACAGGATGTGGGCAGTACTTC	CSVEGGTGCGQYF
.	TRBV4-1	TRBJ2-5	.	TGCGCCAGCAGCCCCACCGATTCGGAGACCCAGTACTTC	CASSPTDSETQYF
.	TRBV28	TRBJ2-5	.	TGTGCCAGCAGTACGCCGGGGACGGGTCAAGAGACCCAGTACTTC	CASSTPGTGQETQYF
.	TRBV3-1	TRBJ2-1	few	TGTGCCAGCAGCCAAGGACTATTCGGGATCCCAGAGCAGTTCTTC	CASSQGLFGIPEQFF
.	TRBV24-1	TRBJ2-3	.	TGTGCCACCAGTGACCCCGGGACAGATACGCAGTATTTT	CATSDPGTDTQYF
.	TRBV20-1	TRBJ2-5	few	TGCAGTGCTTGGAATTCTATCTCCTCCCCTTGGGAGCAGTACTTC	CSAWNSISSPWEQYF
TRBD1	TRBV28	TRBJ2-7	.	TGTGCCAGCAGTTCTCTTGGACAGGGGAGCCTTGGCGAGCAGTACTTC	CASSSLGQGSLGEQYF
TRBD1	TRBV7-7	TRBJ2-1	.	TGTGCCAGCAGCTTATCAGGAGAACGGGACAGTTACAATGAGCAGTTCTTC	CASSLSGERDSYNEQFF
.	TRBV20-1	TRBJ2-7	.	TGCAGTGCTAGAACGGGGGTCGGACAGTACTTC	CSARTGVGQYF
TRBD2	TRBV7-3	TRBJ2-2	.	TGTGCCAGCAGCCCAACGTGGGCTAGCGGGGTCACCGGGGAGCTGTTTTTT	CASSPTWASGVTGELFF
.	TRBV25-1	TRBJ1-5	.	TGTGCCAGCAGTGGCCACAGGGGCAATCAGCCCCAGCATTTT	CASSGHRGNQPQHF
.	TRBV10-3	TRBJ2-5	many	TGTGCCATCAGTGAGGGGGAGACCCAGTACTTC	CAISEGETQYF
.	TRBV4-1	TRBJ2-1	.	TGCGCCAGCAGCCAAGGCTACCCGAATGAGCAGTTCTTC	CASSQGYPNEQFF
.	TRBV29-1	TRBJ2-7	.	TGCAGCGTTGAAAACGTTCGGGAGCAGTACTTC	CSVENVREQYF
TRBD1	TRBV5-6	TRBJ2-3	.	TGTGCCAGCAGCTACAGACAGGGGGCAGTGGATACGCAGTATTTT	CASSYRQGAVDTQYF
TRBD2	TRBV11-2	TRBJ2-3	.	TGTGCCAGCAGCTTGGGTCGTCTAGCGGGGGCCCAAAGCACAGATACGCAGTATTTT	CASSLGRLAGAQSTDTQYF
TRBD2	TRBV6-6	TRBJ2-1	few	TGTGCCAGCAGGGAACCGGGACTAGCGGGAGAACAGTTCTTC	CASREPGLAGEQFF
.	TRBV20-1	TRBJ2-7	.	TGCAGTGGGGCGGATGGGTCCTACAATGAGCAGTACTTC	CSGADGSYNEQYF
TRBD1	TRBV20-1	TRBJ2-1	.	TGCAGTGCTAGATACCTCGACAGGGTCCCCTACGAGCAGTTCTTC	CSARYLDRVPYEQFF
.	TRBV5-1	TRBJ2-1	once	TGCGCCAGCAGCTTGGCCGGTAGCGGACACAATGAGCAGTTCTTC	CASSLAGSGHNEQFF
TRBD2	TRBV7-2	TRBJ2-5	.	TGTGCCAGCAGTCCTAGTGGGACTACCGAGACCCAGTACTTC	CASSPSGTTETQYF
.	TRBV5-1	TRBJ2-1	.	TGCGCCAGCGGCGCCGGGACAAATAACAATGAGCAGTTCTTC	CASGAGTNNNEQFF
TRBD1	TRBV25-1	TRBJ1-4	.	TGTGCCAGCAGTTCACAGGGGTTTCGCGATGAAAAACTGTTTTTT	CASSSQGFRDEKLFF
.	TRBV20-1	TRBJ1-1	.	TGCAGTGCTATTTGGCTGGAGGATGCTTTCTTT	CSAIWLEDAFF
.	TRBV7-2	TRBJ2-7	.	TGTGCCAGCAGCTTAGTGGCAGTGGGCTACGAGCAGAACTTC	CASSLVAVGYEQNF
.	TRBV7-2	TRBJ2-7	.	TGTGCCAGCAGCTTAGGAGCAGCCCACGAGCAGTACTTC	CASSLGAAHEQYF
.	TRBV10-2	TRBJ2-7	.	TGCGCCAGCAGTAAGTCTAACTACGAGCAGTACTTC	CASSKSNYEQYF
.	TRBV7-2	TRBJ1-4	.	TGTGCCAGCAGCTTAGTTGGACTAGGGATGGGCGAAAAACTGTTTTTT	CASSLVGLGMGEKLFF
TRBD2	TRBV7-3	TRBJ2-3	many	TGTGCCAGCAGCTATCTAGCGGTGGGGGGCACAGATACGCAGTATTTT	CASSYLAVGGTDTQYF
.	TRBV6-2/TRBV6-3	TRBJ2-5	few	TGTGCCAGCAGTTCTCGGAGGGGGTCCCAAGAGACCCAGTACTTC	CASSSRRGSQETQYF
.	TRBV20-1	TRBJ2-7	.	TGCAGTGCTAGGCCGGGTTTTACAGCGGAGCAGTACTTC	CSARPGFTAEQYF
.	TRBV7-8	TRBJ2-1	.	TGTGCCAGCAGCTCCTCAGGGTTCCAAGAGACCCAGTTCTTC	CASSSSGFQETQFF
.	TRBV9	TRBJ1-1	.	TGTGCCAGCAGCGTAAGAACGGCGAACACTGAAGCTTTCTTT	CASSVRTANTEAFF
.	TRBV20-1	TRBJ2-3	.	TGCAGTGCTACCCTACTCGAGGGGGGCGCGTATGCAGATACGCAGTATTTT	CSATLLEGGAYADTQYF
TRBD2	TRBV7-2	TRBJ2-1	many	TGTGCCAGCAGCCAGCTAGCGGGAGTAGGAAATGAGCAGTTCTTC	CASSQLAGVGNEQFF